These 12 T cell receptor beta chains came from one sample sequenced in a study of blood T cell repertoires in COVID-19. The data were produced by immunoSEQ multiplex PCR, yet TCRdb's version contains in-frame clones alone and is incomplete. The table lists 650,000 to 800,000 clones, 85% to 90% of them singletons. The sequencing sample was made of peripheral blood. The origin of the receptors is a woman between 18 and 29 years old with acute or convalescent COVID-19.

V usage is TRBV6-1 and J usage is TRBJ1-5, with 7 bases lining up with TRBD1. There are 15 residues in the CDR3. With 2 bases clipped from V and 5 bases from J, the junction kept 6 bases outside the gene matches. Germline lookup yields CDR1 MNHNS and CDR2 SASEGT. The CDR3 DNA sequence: TGTGCCAGCAGTGAAACCCGACAGGGATATCAGCCCCAGCATTTT. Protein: CASSETRQGYQPQHF.

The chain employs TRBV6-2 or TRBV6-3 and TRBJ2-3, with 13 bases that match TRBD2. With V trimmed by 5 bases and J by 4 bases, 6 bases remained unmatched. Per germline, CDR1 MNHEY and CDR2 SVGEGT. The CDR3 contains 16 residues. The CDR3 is CASSTGLAGEADTQYF. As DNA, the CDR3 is TGTGCCAGCAGTACCGGACTAGCGGGGGAGGCAGATACGCAGTATTTT.

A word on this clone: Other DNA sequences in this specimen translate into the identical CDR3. For the CDR3, the DNA is TGCGCCAGCAGCTTGACAGGGGAAAGCAATCAGCCCCAGCATTTT. Translation gives CASSLTGESNQPQHF. The rearrangement uses TRBV5-1 and TRBJ1-5, with 7 bases fitting TRBD1. The CDR3 is made up of 15 amino acids. The germline V gene has CDR1 SGHRS and CDR2 YFSETQ. With 1 base clipped from V and 1 base from J, the junction kept 2 bases outside the gene matches.

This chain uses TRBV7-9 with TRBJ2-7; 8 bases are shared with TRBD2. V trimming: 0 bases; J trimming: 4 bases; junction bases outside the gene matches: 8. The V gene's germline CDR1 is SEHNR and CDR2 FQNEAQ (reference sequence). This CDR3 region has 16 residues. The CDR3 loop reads CASSLAVVAGGYEQYF. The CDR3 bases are TGTGCCAGCAGCTTAGCGGTCGTTGCGGGGGGATACGAGCAGTACTTC.

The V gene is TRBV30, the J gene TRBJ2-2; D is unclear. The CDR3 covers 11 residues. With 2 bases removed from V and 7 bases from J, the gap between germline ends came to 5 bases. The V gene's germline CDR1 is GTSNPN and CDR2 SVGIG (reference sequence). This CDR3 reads CAWSRLGELFF. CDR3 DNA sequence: TGTGCCTGGAGTCGTCTCGGGGAGCTGTTTTTT.

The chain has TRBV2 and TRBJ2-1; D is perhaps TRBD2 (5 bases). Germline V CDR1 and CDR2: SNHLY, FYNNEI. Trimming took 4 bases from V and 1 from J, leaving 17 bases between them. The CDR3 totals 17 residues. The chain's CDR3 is CASSVRRSGSSYNEQFF. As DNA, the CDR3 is TGTGCCAGCAGTGTCCGTAGAAGCGGCTCGTCCTACAATGAGCAGTTCTTC. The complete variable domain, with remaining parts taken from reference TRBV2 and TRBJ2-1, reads EPEVTQTPSHQVTQMGQEVILRCVPISNHLYFYWYRQILGQKVEFLVSFYNNEISEKSEIFDDQFSVERPDGSNFTLKIRSTKLEDSAMYFCASSVRRSGSSYNEQFFGPGTRLTVL.

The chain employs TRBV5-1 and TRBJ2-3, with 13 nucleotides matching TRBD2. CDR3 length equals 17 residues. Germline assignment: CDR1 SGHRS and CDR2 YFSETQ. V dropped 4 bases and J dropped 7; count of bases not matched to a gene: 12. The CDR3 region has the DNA TGCGCCAGCAGCCAACGGACTAGCGGGGGCCTCACGAATACGCAGTATTTT. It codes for CASSQRTSGGLTNTQYF.

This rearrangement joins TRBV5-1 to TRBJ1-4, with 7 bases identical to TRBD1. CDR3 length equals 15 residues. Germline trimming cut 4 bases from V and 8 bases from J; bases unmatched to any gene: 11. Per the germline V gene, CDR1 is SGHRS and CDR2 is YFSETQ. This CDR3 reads CASSPQQGTREKLFF. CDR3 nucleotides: TGCGCCAGCAGCCCACAACAGGGGACGAGGGAAAAACTGTTTTTT.

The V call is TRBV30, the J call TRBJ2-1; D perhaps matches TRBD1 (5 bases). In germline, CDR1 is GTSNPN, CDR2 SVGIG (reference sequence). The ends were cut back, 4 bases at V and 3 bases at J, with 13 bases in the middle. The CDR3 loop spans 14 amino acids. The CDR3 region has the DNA TGTGCCTGGACTCAGGGTGGTCTCTACAATGAGCAGTTCTTC. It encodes CAWTQGGLYNEQFF.

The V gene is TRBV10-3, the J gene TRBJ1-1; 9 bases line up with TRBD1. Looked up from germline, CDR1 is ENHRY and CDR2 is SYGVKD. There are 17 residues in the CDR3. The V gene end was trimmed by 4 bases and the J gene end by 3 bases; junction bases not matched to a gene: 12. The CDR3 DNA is TGTGCCATCAGTGCCCCACAGGGGGCTAGGGGGGACACTGAAGCTTTCTTT. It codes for CAISAPQGARGDTEAFF.

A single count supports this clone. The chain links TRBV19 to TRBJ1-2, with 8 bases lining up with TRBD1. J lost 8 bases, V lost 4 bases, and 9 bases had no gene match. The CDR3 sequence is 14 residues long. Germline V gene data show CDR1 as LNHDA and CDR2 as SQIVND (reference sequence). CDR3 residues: CASSTVRTGYGYTF. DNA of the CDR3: TGTGCCAGTAGTACCGTAAGGACAGGGTACGGCTACACCTTC.

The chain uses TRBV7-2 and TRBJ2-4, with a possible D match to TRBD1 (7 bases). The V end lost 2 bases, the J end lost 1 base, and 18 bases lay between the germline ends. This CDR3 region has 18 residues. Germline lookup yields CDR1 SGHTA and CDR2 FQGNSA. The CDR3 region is CASSLRRGLSMAKNIQYF. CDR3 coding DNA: TGTGCCAGCAGCTTAAGGAGGGGGCTAAGTATGGCCAAAAACATTCAGTACTTC.